These 32 T cell receptor beta chains originate from one sample sequenced in a study of cytotoxic CD8 clonotypes in ibrutinib-treated CLL. TCRdb keeps only in-frame clones here, not all; method: immunoSEQ multiplex PCR. In the table there are 100,000 to 150,000 clones, over 75% of which are singletons. Sample: PBMCs, taken after 24 months of ibrutinib treatment. The source is a human donor with chronic lymphocytic leukemia.

The CDR3 DNA reads TGTGCCAGCAGTAGCACCGGGACAGGGAGAAATCAGCCCCAGCATTTT. This sequence encodes CASSSTGTGRNQPQHF. The chain employs TRBV28 and TRBJ1-5, with 9 bases fitting TRBD1. CDR1 is MDHEN, CDR2 SYDVKM, per germline. Unmatched junction bases numbered 9, after V lost 5 bases and J lost 4 bases. The CDR3 is made up of 16 amino acids.

The chain recombines TRBV6-1 with TRBJ2-7; D is ambiguous. CDR1 and CDR2 (germline): MNHNS, SASEGT. CDR3 length: 12 residues. Deletions cut 4 bases from V and 8 bases from J, with 12 bases between. CDR3: CASSGVVSKQYF. The CDR3 bases are TGTGCCAGCAGTGGGGTGGTCTCCAAGCAGTACTTC.

V is TRBV5-6 and J is TRBJ2-2; either TRBD1 or TRBD2 may fit D (6 bases each). This CDR3 has 16 residues. The germline CDR1 and CDR2 sequences are SGHDT and YYEEEE. V lost 7 bases and J lost 6, with 22 bases in between. The CDR3 DNA sequence: TGTGCCAGCGGCACATTGGACTGGAGGGGGGCCGGGGAGCTGTTTTTT. This translates into CASGTLDWRGAGELFF.

The J gene is TRBJ2-5, the V gene TRBV7-2; TRBD1 might be the D (5 bases). The V end was cut by 0 bases, the J end by 1 base, with 12 bases between. Germline-derived CDR1 and CDR2 are SGHTA and FQGNSA. CDR3 length: 16 residues. For the CDR3, the DNA is TGTGCCAGCAGCTTAGCGCAGGGAAGTATCCAAGAGACCCAGTACTTC. Translation: CASSLAQGSIQETQYF. The full variable domain, in which reference TRBV7-2 and TRBJ2-5 provide the parts outside the CDR3, is GAGVSQSPSNKVTEKGKDVELRCDPISGHTALYWYRQSLGQGLEFLIYFQGNSAPDKSGLPSDRFSAERTGGSVSTLTIQRTQQEDSAVYLCASSLAQGSIQETQYFGPGTRLLVL.

The chain couples TRBV10-3 to TRBJ1-2; D not certain. This CDR3 is 16 amino acids long. The V and J ends lost 6 bases and 8 bases respectively, with 25 bases between them. Germline CDR1 is ENHRY and CDR2 is SYGVKD. The chain's CDR3 is CAISPTRGGPLPGYTF. The CDR3 bases are TGTGCCATCAGCCCCACCCGTGGAGGGCCATTACCGGGCTACACCTTC.

This sequence joins TRBV4-2 and TRBJ1-2, with TRBD1 matching over 9 bases. CDR3 length: 16 residues. Germline CDR1 reads LGHNA; CDR2 reads YNFKEQ. Losses at the gene ends were 3 bases for V and 8 bases for J; bases not matched to a gene: 13. The CDR3 nucleotides are TGTGCCAGCAGCCACCCCAACCCCGGGACAGGGAAGGGCTACACCTTC. Protein sequence: CASSHPNPGTGKGYTF.

The chain uses TRBV15 and TRBJ1-1; 8 positions agree with TRBD1. CDR1 is LNHNV, CDR2 YYDKDF, per germline (reference sequence). Trimming at V came to 0 bases and at J to 6 bases, leaving 6 bases not matched to a gene. The CDR3 loop spans 15 amino acids. The CDR3 nucleotides read TGTGCCACCAGCAGAGATTCAGGGGGCAACGCTGAAGCTTTCTTT. Its translation is CATSRDSGGNAEAFF.

The gene calls are TRBV7-7 and TRBJ2-7; no firm D call. The CDR3 has 15 amino acids. The ends were cut back, 2 bases at V and 4 bases at J, with 15 bases in the middle. The V gene's germline CDR1 is SSHAT and CDR2 FNYEAQ (reference sequence). The CDR3 DNA follows: TGTGCCAGCAGCTTACGGGTGAGTCCGGAGTACGAGCAGTACTTC. It codes for CASSLRVSPEYEQYF.

This chain connects TRBV5-1 to TRBJ2-3; TRBD1 matches 11 bases. The CDR3 has 17 amino acids. Germline V gene sequence: CDR1 SGHRS, CDR2 YFSETQ. V gave up 4 bases and J gave up 6 bases; unmatched junction bases: 13. CDR3 sequence: CASSAVPGTGGRDTQYF. CDR3 bases: TGCGCCAGCAGCGCCGTCCCCGGGACAGGGGGACGTGATACGCAGTATTTT.

The chain is built from TRBV10-3 and TRBJ2-7; TRBD1 matches at 8 bases. V lost 3 bases, J lost 5 bases, and 6 bases stayed unmatched. CDR1 ENHRY and CDR2 SYGVKD come from the germline V gene. This CDR3 is built from 14 residues. In nucleotides, the CDR3 is TGTGCCATCAGTGAAGTGGACAGGGCCAACGAGCAGTACTTC. Protein sequence: CAISEVDRANEQYF.

The V call is TRBV5-1, the J call TRBJ2-3, with a tentative D call TRBD1 (6 bases). V lost 1 base and J lost 0, with 12 bases in between. The CDR3 loop spans 16 amino acids. CDR1 and CDR2 (germline): SGHRS, YFSETQ. The CDR3 loop is CASSLKAGASTDTQYF. CDR3 nucleotide sequence: TGCGCCAGCAGCTTGAAAGCAGGGGCTAGCACAGATACGCAGTATTTT. Supplemented by reference TRBV5-1 and TRBJ2-3, the full variable domain reads KAGVTQTPRYLIKTRGQQVTLSCSPISGHRSVSWYQQTPGQGLQFLFEYFSETQRNKGNFPGRFSGRQFSNSRSEMNVSTLELGDSALYLCASSLKAGASTDTQYFGPGTRLTVL.

This chain joins TRBV7-9 and TRBJ1-4, with 9 bases lining up with TRBD1. After removal of 4 bases from V and 4 bases from J, the junction contained 4 bases not matched to a gene. CDR1 is SEHNR, CDR2 FQNEAQ, per germline (reference sequence). The CDR3 covers 15 residues. In DNA form, the CDR3 reads TGTGCCAGCAGCTCGGGACAGGGTAATAATGAAAAACTGTTTTTT. Translated: CASSSGQGNNEKLFF. Drawing the rest from reference TRBV7-9 and TRBJ1-4, the complete variable domain is DTGVSQNPRHKITKRGQNVTFRCDPISEHNRLYWYRQTLGQGPEFLTYFQNEAQLEKSRLLSDRFSAERPKGSFSTLEIQRTEQGDSAMYLCASSSGQGNNEKLFFGSGTQLSVL.

V gene TRBV28 combines with J gene TRBJ1-5; TRBD1 is a possible D gene (5 bases). Germline-derived CDR1 and CDR2 are MDHEN and SYDVKM. Trimming stripped 5 bases from V and 0 bases from J, with 11 bases between. The CDR3 totals 15 residues. The CDR3 spells CASSPPGLSNQPQHF. The CDR3 nucleotides are TGTGCCAGCAGTCCCCCGGGACTTAGCAATCAGCCCCAGCATTTT.

The genes are TRBV2 and TRBJ1-1; unclear D gene. CDR3 size: 15 residues. V was pared by 6 bases and J by 2 bases, with 16 bases between. Germline lookup yields CDR1 SNHLY and CDR2 FYNNEI. The CDR3 coding sequence is TGTGCCAGCAGACTATCAGCCTCTACAAACACTGAAGCTTTCTTT. Translating gives CASRLSASTNTEAFF. Based on the CDR3 plus reference TRBV2 and TRBJ1-1, the full variable domain is EPEVTQTPSHQVTQMGQEVILRCVPISNHLYFYWYRQILGQKVEFLVSFYNNEISEKSEIFDDQFSVERPDGSNFTLKIRSTKLEDSAMYFCASRLSASTNTEAFFGQGTRLTVV.

The V gene is TRBV19, the J gene TRBJ1-3, with D possibly being TRBD1 (5 bases). This CDR3 is built from 13 residues. The ends were cut back, 5 bases at V and 8 bases at J, with 13 bases in the middle. The V gene's germline CDR1 is LNHDA and CDR2 SQIVND (reference sequence). The CDR3 loop is CASSPGPGDTIYF. The CDR3 DNA reads TGTGCCAGTAGTCCGGGACCCGGCGACACCATATATTTT. Full variable domain (rest looked up from reference TRBV19 and TRBJ1-3): DGGITQSPKYLFRKEGQNVTLSCEQNLNHDAMYWYRQDPGQGLRLIYYSQIVNDFQKGDIAEGYSVSREKKESFPLTVTSAQKNPTAFYLCASSPGPGDTIYFGEGSWLTVV.

V and J are TRBV27 and TRBJ1-1, with 7 bases identical to TRBD1. The CDR3 has 13 residues. V was pared by 7 bases and J by 5 bases, with 7 bases of the junction left unmatched. Per the germline V gene, CDR1 is MNHEY and CDR2 is SMNVEV (reference sequence). CDR3 region: CASKPRGLTEAFF. DNA of the CDR3: TGTGCCAGCAAGCCCAGGGGGTTGACTGAAGCTTTCTTT.

The chain recombines TRBV6-5 with TRBJ2-1, with TRBD2 as a possible D gene (7 bases). CDR1 is MNHEY, CDR2 SVGAGI, per germline. The CDR3 contains 13 residues. With 2 bases removed from V and 9 bases from J, the gap between germline ends came to 11 bases. DNA for the CDR3: TGTGCCAGCAGTTACGAGGGGGGGCCTGAGCAGTTCTTC. Translating it yields CASSYEGGPEQFF.

This chain joins TRBV5-5 and TRBJ2-5, with 10 bases matching TRBD2. The CDR3 is 15 residues long. J was trimmed by 4 bases and V by 1 base; bases with no gene match: 4. Germline CDR1 reads SGHKS; CDR2 reads YYEKEE (reference sequence). CDR3 loop: CASSLISSGRETQYF. The CDR3 region has the DNA TGTGCCAGCAGCTTGATATCTAGCGGGAGAGAGACCCAGTACTTC.

Here the CDR3 reads CATSREVGSGEQYF. DNA for the CDR3: TGTGCCACCAGCAGAGAAGTGGGTTCGGGGGAGCAGTACTTC. This chain connects TRBV15 to TRBJ2-7; perhaps TRBD2 as D (5 bases). Trimming took off 0 bases at V and 7 bases at J, with 13 bases between the two ends. Germline V gene data show CDR1 as LNHNV and CDR2 as YYDKDF (reference sequence). The CDR3 spans 14 residues.

The chain combines TRBV2 with TRBJ2-3, with D perhaps TRBD1 or TRBD2 (6 bases each). Germline lookup yields CDR1 SNHLY and CDR2 FYNNEI. The V end lost 4 bases, the J end lost 4 bases, and 12 bases lay between the germline ends. This CDR3 region has 14 residues. The CDR3 sequence is CASSVDRGPDTQYF. CDR3 nucleotide sequence: TGTGCCAGCAGTGTGGACCGGGGGCCAGATACGCAGTATTTT.

The rearrangement links TRBV18 to TRBJ1-1; D call uncertain. The CDR3 sequence is 14 residues long. The germline V and J ends were trimmed by 8 bases and 0 bases, with 13 bases remaining between them. The V gene's germline CDR1 is KGHSH and CDR2 LQKENI. The CDR3 is CASQQTTVNTEAFF. The CDR3 bases are TGTGCCAGCCAGCAGACAACAGTGAACACTGAAGCTTTCTTT. The full variable domain, rest sourced from reference TRBV18 and TRBJ1-1, is NAGVMQNPRHLVRRRGQEARLRCSPMKGHSHVYWYRQLPEEGLKFMVYLQKENIIDESGMPKERFSAEFPKEGPSILRIQQVVRGDSAAYFCASQQTTVNTEAFFGQGTRLTVV.

V is TRBV30 and J is TRBJ1-1; no definite D call. V was pared by 3 bases and J by 8 bases, with 13 bases between. This CDR3 contains 12 residues. Germline V gene sequence: CDR1 GTSNPN, CDR2 SVGIG (reference sequence). The CDR3 here is CAWSLGRFEAFF. The CDR3 coding sequence is TGTGCCTGGAGCCTCGGACGGTTCGAAGCTTTCTTT.

Only a few counts were recorded for this clone. The V call is TRBV9, the J call TRBJ2-3; D may be TRBD1 (5 bases). V gave up 0 bases and J gave up 0 bases, with 8 bases separating them. This CDR3 contains 15 residues. Germline lookup yields CDR1 SGDLS and CDR2 YYNGEE. CDR3 in amino acids: CASSVGTISTDTQYF. The DNA for the CDR3 is TGTGCCAGCAGCGTAGGGACAATAAGCACAGATACGCAGTATTTT.

The V gene is TRBV5-4, the J gene TRBJ2-7; a weak D match, TRBD1 (5 bases). The CDR3 spans 14 residues. The ends were cut back, 0 bases at V and 5 bases at J, with 12 bases in the middle. The germline CDR1 and CDR2 sequences are SGHNT and YYREEE (reference sequence). CDR3 region: CASSLVGPGDEQYF. As DNA, the CDR3 is TGTGCCAGCAGCTTGGTGGGGCCCGGAGACGAGCAGTACTTC.

The rearrangement uses TRBV25-1 and TRBJ1-2, with 8 bases that match TRBD1. The V segment lost 3 bases and the J segment 4 bases; nucleotides outside the gene matches: 4. CDR1 is MGHDK and CDR2 is SYGVNS in the germline V gene. This CDR3 has 14 amino acids. The CDR3 protein is CASSDHTGGYGYTF. The CDR3 nucleotides are TGTGCCAGCAGTGATCATACAGGGGGCTATGGCTACACCTTC.

Here the CDR3 DNA reads TGTGCCACCCACCGTCGGGATACGCAGTATTTT. This sequence encodes CATHRRDTQYF. This rearrangement joins TRBV28 to TRBJ2-3; D is unresolved. V was trimmed by 10 bases and J by 6 bases, leaving 11 bases between them. Germline values: CDR1 MDHEN, CDR2 SYDVKM. This CDR3 contains 11 residues. The full variable domain, with the rest looked up from reference TRBV28 and TRBJ2-3, is DVKVTQSSRYLVKRTGEKVFLECVQDMDHENMFWYRQDPGLGLRLIYFSYDVKMKEKGDIPEGYSVSREKKERFSLILESASTNQTSMYLCATHRRDTQYFGPGTRLTVL.

The chain links TRBV5-4 to TRBJ1-4; D gene uncertain. CDR3 length: 14 residues. Between the trimmed V and J ends, which lost 2 bases and 3 bases, there was a span of 8 bases. Looked up from germline, CDR1 is SGHNT and CDR2 is YYREEE (reference sequence). This CDR3 reads CASSLDQANEKLFF. The CDR3 bases are TGTGCCAGCAGCTTAGACCAGGCTAATGAAAAACTGTTTTTT.

The chain is built from TRBV7-2 and TRBJ2-7; 7 bases line up with TRBD2. There are 14 residues in the CDR3. V shed 1 base and J 5 bases; nucleotides not matched to a gene: 5. Germline V gene lookup returns CDR1 SGHTA and CDR2 FQGNSA. The DNA for the CDR3 is TGTGCCAGCAGCTTAGTGGCGGGAGTTCACGAGCAGTACTTC. This sequence encodes CASSLVAGVHEQYF.

The chain combines TRBV11-1 with TRBJ2-1; 8 bases map to TRBD1. Germline-derived CDR1 and CDR2 are SGHAT and FQDESV (reference sequence). The V and J ends lost 6 bases and 8 bases, in that order; junction bases with no gene match: 12. The CDR3 totals 15 residues. The CDR3 sequence: CASSSDRVFVDEQFF. CDR3 coding DNA: TGTGCCAGCAGTTCGGACAGGGTCTTTGTAGATGAGCAGTTCTTC.

The rearrangement links TRBV2 to TRBJ2-1; D is unclear. The length of the CDR3 is 14 residues. V shed 6 bases and J shed 5 bases, with 14 bases lying between them. The germline V gene has CDR1 SNHLY and CDR2 FYNNEI. Written as DNA, the CDR3 is TGTGCCAGCAGAGCCGAGACTGGGCACAATGAGCAGTTCTTC. Translation: CASRAETGHNEQFF.

For this clone: The sample has other DNA sequences that encode this CDR3 too. The chain is built from TRBV6-5 and TRBJ1-1; maybe TRBD1 (6 bases). This CDR3 has 13 amino acids. V gave up 7 bases and J gave up 4 bases, with 13 bases separating them. Germline assignment: CDR1 MNHEY and CDR2 SVGAGI. The CDR3 sequence is CASTRGGSTEAFF. CDR3 in DNA: TGTGCCAGCACCAGGGGAGGGAGCACTGAAGCTTTCTTT.

This chain links TRBV6-1 with TRBJ2-3; 12 positions agree with TRBD2. Unmatched junction bases numbered 7, after V lost 0 bases and J lost 0 bases. The CDR3 covers 19 residues. Germline V lookup: CDR1 MNHNS, CDR2 SASEGT. This chain's CDR3 is CASSEATSGGFSSTDTQYF. CDR3 DNA sequence: TGTGCCAGCAGTGAAGCGACTAGCGGGGGATTTTCTAGCACAGATACGCAGTATTTT.